These 14 T cell receptor beta chains share one sample of origin, sequenced in a study of graft-versus-host responses after intestinal transplantation. Assay used: immunoSEQ multiplex PCR; TCRdb lists only in-frame clones, some missing. This table has 15,000 to 20,000 clones, about two fifths appearing once. Each mixed lymphocyte reaction held 200,000 CFSE-labeled responders and 200,000 irradiated violet-dye-labeled stimulators. The sequencing used alloreactive CD8+ T cells from a mixed lymphocyte reaction culture, collected before intestinal transplant. Subset specified: CFSE-low proliferating T cells sorted from roughly six-day pre-transplant mixed lymphocyte reaction (GvH or HvG direction). The receptors come from a human patient who received an intestinal transplant.

This clone is classed as medium-sized. The V and J genes are TRBV7-6 and TRBJ2-7; TRBD2 agrees at 12 bases. V lost 5 bases, J lost 3 bases, and 5 bases stayed unmatched. CDR3 size: 15 residues. Germline values: CDR1 SGHVS, CDR2 FNYEAQ. This CDR3 is CASSPRTSGNYEQYF. As DNA, the CDR3 is TGTGCCAGCAGCCCAAGGACTAGCGGGAACTACGAGCAGTACTTC.

This clone was counted only a few times. The chain couples TRBV6-5 to TRBJ1-1; D is perhaps TRBD1 (5 bases). From germline, CDR1 is MNHEY and CDR2 SVGAGI. The CDR3 sequence is 14 residues long. Trimming took off 1 base at V and 5 bases at J, with 11 bases between the two ends. The CDR3, as DNA: TGTGCCAGCAGTTACTGGTGGGGGAAGACTGAAGCTTTCTTT. This sequence encodes CASSYWWGKTEAFF.

The rearrangement links TRBV4-3 to TRBJ2-7, with D possibly being TRBD1 (5 bases). Between the trimmed V and J ends, which lost 5 bases and 0 bases, there was a span of 11 bases. This CDR3 spans 14 amino acids. The germline V gene has CDR1 LGHNA and CDR2 YSLEER. The CDR3 region has the DNA TGCGCCAGCAGCTACCGACAGAGCTCCTACGAGCAGTACTTC. The encoded protein is CASSYRQSSYEQYF.

V and J are TRBV5-6 and TRBJ2-7; TRBD2 matches at 11 bases. CDR1 is SGHDT and CDR2 is YYEEEE in the germline V gene. The trim removed 4 bases at V and 5 bases at J, leaving 8 bases unmatched. The CDR3 contains 15 residues. CDR3 loop: CASSETSGSRNEQYF. CDR3 coding DNA: TGTGCCAGCAGCGAAACTAGCGGGAGCCGGAACGAGCAGTACTTC.

The V call is TRBV6-6, the J call TRBJ2-7; D possibly corresponds to TRBD2 (5 bases). The CDR3 length is 14 residues. V dropped 6 bases and J dropped 1 base, with 13 bases sitting between them. In germline, CDR1 is MNHNY, CDR2 SVGAGI (reference sequence). CDR3 amino acids: CASRPLRESYEQYF. The CDR3 DNA sequence: TGTGCCAGCAGACCCCTACGGGAATCCTACGAGCAGTACTTC.

V gene TRBV4-1 combines with J gene TRBJ1-4; D perhaps matches TRBD1 (5 bases). CDR3 length: 18 amino acids. Germline V gene data show CDR1 as MGHRA and CDR2 as YSYEKL. V dropped 4 bases and J dropped 6 bases, with 24 bases sitting between them. CDR3 sequence (DNA): TGCGCCAGCAGCCCTCGGGGACTACATCCTTTCTTGGATGAAAAACTGTTTTTT. It yields the protein CASSPRGLHPFLDEKLFF.

By share, this clone counts as medium-sized. The chain couples TRBV10-3 to TRBJ1-2; D call uncertain. V dropped 3 bases and J dropped 4 bases, with 6 bases sitting between them. Germline V gene data show CDR1 as ENHRY and CDR2 as SYGVKD. This CDR3 spans 12 amino acids. Written as DNA, the CDR3 is TGTGCCATCAGTGAACCGCCCTATGGCTACACCTTC. Amino acids: CAISEPPYGYTF.

This clone was seen once. This chain joins TRBV2 and TRBJ1-5, with TRBD1 matching 7 bases. Trimming removed 4 bases from V and 0 bases from J; junction bases left unmatched: 6. CDR3 length: 16 residues. Germline lookup yields CDR1 SNHLY and CDR2 FYNNEI. CDR3: CASSGGGQDSNQPQHF. CDR3 sequence (DNA): TGTGCCAGCAGTGGAGGAGGACAGGATAGCAATCAGCCCCAGCATTTT.

This chain uses TRBV27 with TRBJ1-1; D not resolved. CDR3 size: 13 residues. Germline CDR1 and CDR2: MNHEY and SMNVEV (reference sequence). The V end was cut by 6 bases, the J end by 1 base, with 9 bases between. The CDR3 loop is CASREVGNTEAFF. The CDR3 DNA follows: TGTGCCAGCAGAGAAGTGGGGAACACTGAAGCTTTCTTT.

This clone has just a few counts. The CDR3 DNA is TGTGCCAGCAGCGTCGGCCAGGGTTTCGAGCAGTACTTC. Encoded protein: CASSVGQGFEQYF. The chain employs TRBV13 and TRBJ2-7; tentatively, D is TRBD1 (5 bases). This CDR3 is 13 amino acids long. V was cut by 5 bases and J by 6 bases, with 14 bases left in between. Germline CDR1 and CDR2: PRHDT and FYEKMQ (reference sequence).

The CDR3: CASSLVYIGEYNEQFF. Here the CDR3 DNA reads TGTGCCAGCAGCTTGGTTTATATCGGAGAGTACAATGAGCAGTTCTTC. V is TRBV5-4 and J is TRBJ2-1, with D hard to call. Germline values: CDR1 SGHNT, CDR2 YYREEE (reference sequence). Trimming cost V 0 bases and J 4 bases, with 14 bases left between them. The CDR3 sequence is 16 residues long.

Regarding this clone: This may come from a read error, since a much larger clone is one base off. The identical CDR3 is also encoded by other nucleotide sequences in the sample. The chain links TRBV5-1 to TRBJ1-1; D is uncertain. V was shortened by 3 bases and J by 1 base, with 4 bases between the two germline ends. The CDR3 contains 12 residues. Germline V gene data show CDR1 as SGHRS and CDR2 as YFSETQ. DNA for the CDR3: TGCGCCAGCAGCTGGGAGAACACTGAAGCTTTCTTT. Its protein is CASSWENTEAFF.

The chain couples TRBV27 to TRBJ2-7; possible D gene TRBD1, 5 bases. Germline V lookup: CDR1 MNHEY, CDR2 SMNVEV (reference sequence). The CDR3 extends over 13 amino acids. With 6 bases removed from V and 2 bases from J, the gap between germline ends came to 11 bases. The CDR3 spells CASSFQGTYEQYF. The CDR3 region has the DNA TGTGCCAGCAGCTTTCAGGGAACCTACGAGCAGTACTTC.

The chain is built from TRBV18 and TRBJ1-5, with D hard to call. Germline values: CDR1 KGHSH, CDR2 LQKENI. Trimming stripped 2 bases from V and 5 bases from J, with 4 bases between. The CDR3 has 12 residues. The CDR3: CASSPGHQPQHF. The CDR3 DNA sequence: TGTGCCAGCTCACCAGGACATCAGCCCCAGCATTTT.